This TCR beta chain was recovered during a study of cytomegalovirus exposure and HLA in healthy donors. Study outcomes and limitations: CMV serostatus was the only recorded immune exposure for donors. An apparent linkage of common viral pathogens to several of the most significant clusters emerged in a later analysis. Among TCR sequences, most were rare, though some public TCRs appeared in many donors.

Primers for the PCR totalled 60 Vbeta and 13 Jbeta. Generated by immunoSEQ multiplex PCR, the TCRdb table keeps only in-frame clones and is missing some. This table has 120,000 to 150,000 clones, over 75% appearing once. This CDR3 has 11 amino acids. Germline V gives CDR1 GTSNPN, CDR2 SVGIG (reference sequence). Between the trimmed V and J ends, which lost 1 base and 6 bases, there was a span of 7 bases. This clone came up many times. Its specificity is not known. The source is a woman in her thirties in good health and CMV-seronegative. The V gene is TRBV30, the J gene TRBJ2-7, with unresolved D. Sequenced input: PBMCs. CDR3 sequence reads: CAWSAGSEQYF. In DNA form, the CDR3 reads TGTGCCTGGAGTGCAGGATCCGAGCAGTACTTC.